This T cell receptor beta chain was retrieved from a study of blood T cell repertoires in COVID-19. Background on the study: Spain, Italy and the United States supplied samples that represented acute and convalescent COVID-19. PBMCs, B-cell-depleted T cells, or T cells were the source of the cDNA or gDNA that made up the material.

Per the original data handling: Reference gene primers were amplified, and this amplification served to estimate nucleated cell counts. Profiling relied on immunoSEQ multiplex PCR, and the TCRdb table lists in-frame clones only, not all of them. V, J and clone size are taken as reported in that table, and D and trimming were inferred from the DNA itself. Altogether under 100,000 clones are present, roughly 90% being singletons, with the ten largest covering approximately 3.1%. This CDR3 spans 15 amino acids. The ends lost 1 base at V and 4 bases at J; junction bases unmatched: 4. Per the germline V gene, CDR1 is SGHDN and CDR2 is FVKESK.

The rearrangement links TRBV14 to TRBJ2-1; 7 bases agree with TRBD2. Sequenced material: peripheral blood. This clonotype was sampled from a woman aged 70-85 years with acute or convalescent COVID-19. The CDR3 sequence: CASSQGGSGYNEQFF. The CDR3 DNA follows: TGTGCCAGCAGCCAAGGCGGGAGTGGTTACAATGAGCAGTTCTTC.